The rows below give T cell receptor beta chains drawn from one sample of a study of T cell responses to AZD1222 COVID-19 vaccine. Produced via immunoSEQ multiplex PCR; TCRdb's table is partial and in-frame only. The sample comprises tens of thousands of clones, 83% of which are singletons, and approximately 1.3% rests with the top ten. This material consisted of peripheral blood, taken 28 days after the second AZD1222 dose. These TCRs come from an adult who received the AZD1222 COVID-19 vaccine. Each CDR3 is given with its conserved first and last residue. D genes are given only for firm matches. Where a row states a size, it is once, few, many or the class of an expanded clone; other rows omit it.

j_gene	v_gene	d_gene	abundance	CDR3nt	CDR3aa
TRBJ2-1	TRBV7-3	TRBD2	-	TGTGCCAGCAGCTCTTTTCGGAGGACTAGCGGAGATCGGGAGAATGAGCAGTTCTTC	CASSSFRRTSGDRENEQFF
TRBJ2-1	TRBV3-1/TRBV3-2	-	-	TGTGCCAGCAGCCAAGTCGGTAAGACCCCCTACAATGAGCAGTTCTTC	CASSQVGKTPYNEQFF
TRBJ1-3	TRBV28	-	-	TGTGCCAGCAGTTTATTATCGCACAACCCCTCTGGAAACACCATATATTTT	CASSLLSHNPSGNTIYF
TRBJ2-2	TRBV9	TRBD2	once	TGTGCCAGCAGCGTAGCTACAGGGACTAGCGCCGGGGAGCTGTTTTTT	CASSVATGTSAGELFF
TRBJ2-7	TRBV27	-	once	TGTGCCAGCAGTTTGGACCATAGGGGCTACGAGCAGTACTTC	CASSLDHRGYEQYF
TRBJ2-6	TRBV11-3	TRBD1	-	TGTGCCAGCAGCTTCACAGGGGCTGGGGCCAACGTCCTGACTTTC	CASSFTGAGANVLTF
TRBJ2-7	TRBV11-2	-	-	TGTGCCAGCAGCTTGCGCGGCTTAGCGCGTACCTACGAGCAGTACTTC	CASSLRGLARTYEQYF
TRBJ1-6	TRBV28	-	many	TGTGCCAGCAGTCTGTACGGGTCACCCCTCCACTTT	CASSLYGSPLHF
TRBJ2-5	TRBV4-1	TRBD1	-	TGCGCCAGCAGCCAACCGGGACAGGGTTTGAAGACCCAGTACTTC	CASSQPGQGLKTQYF
TRBJ1-6	TRBV20-1	-	-	TGCAGTGCTAGTGGTGTTAGCGATCTCCCTCCTAATTCACCCCTCCACTTT	CSASGVSDLPPNSPLHF
TRBJ1-1	TRBV7-2	-	-	TGTGCCAGCAGCCCCGGGAGTCAGATCACTGAAGCTTTCTTT	CASSPGSQITEAFF
TRBJ1-5	TRBV20-1	-	few	TGCAGTGCTAGTCGGGCGACAGAGCAGCCCCAGCATTTT	CSASRATEQPQHF
TRBJ2-3	TRBV18	TRBD2	-	TGTGCCAGCTCACCACTAGCGGGGCTCACAGATACGCAGTATTTT	CASSPLAGLTDTQYF
TRBJ1-2	TRBV7-9	TRBD1	-	TGTGCCAGCAGCTCCTCGGGACAGGGCGCGTCGGGTGGCTACACCTTC	CASSSSGQGASGGYTF
TRBJ2-7	TRBV15	-	once	TGTGCCACCAGCAGAGGGGGGGAGTACGAGCAGTACTTC	CATSRGGEYEQYF
TRBJ2-5	TRBV21-1	-	-	TGTGCCAGCAGCAAGCGGGTTAGCGGGATTGAGACCCAGTACTTC	CASSKRVSGIETQYF
TRBJ2-3	TRBV11-2	-	-	TGTGCCAGCAGCTTAGGCTCGCAGGTTGGAACAGATACGCAGTATTTT	CASSLGSQVGTDTQYF
TRBJ1-5	TRBV2	TRBD1	-	TGTGCCAGCAGATGGACAGGGGTTAGCAATCAGCCCCAGCATTTT	CASRWTGVSNQPQHF
TRBJ1-2	TRBV3-1/TRBV3-2	TRBD1	-	TGTGCCAGCAGGGTTTCTTCCGGGACAGGGGAGGGCTACACCTTC	CASRVSSGTGEGYTF
TRBJ1-3	TRBV5-8	-	-	TGTGCCAGCAGCTTGGAGAGCAGCAATGGAAACACCATATATTTT	CASSLESSNGNTIYF
TRBJ1-4	TRBV4-3	-	-	TGCGCCAGCAGCCAACGGGGGGCGGGTGAAAAACTGTTTTTT	CASSQRGAGEKLFF
TRBJ2-7	TRBV5-1	TRBD1	-	TGCGCCAGCAGCTTGCTGTCCGGGACAGGGTCCTACGAGCAGTACTTC	CASSLLSGTGSYEQYF
TRBJ2-1	TRBV19	-	-	TGTGCCAGTAGTATAGTGGAGTCTAACTCCTACAATGAGCAGTTCTTC	CASSIVESNSYNEQFF
TRBJ2-7	TRBV2	-	few	TGTGCCAGCAGTATACGCTTCACTGGGGAGCAGTACTTC	CASSIRFTGEQYF
TRBJ2-2	TRBV7-2	TRBD1	-	TGTGCCAGCAGCTTAAGGGCAGGGGGCACCGGGGAGCTGTTTTTT	CASSLRAGGTGELFF
TRBJ1-4	TRBV3-1/TRBV3-2	-	-	TGTGCCAGCAGCCAAGGTTTTAGAGAAAAACTGTTTTTT	CASSQGFREKLFF
TRBJ2-4	TRBV28	-	-	TGTGCCAGCAGTTTAAGTCAGGGGCGCAACATTCAGTACTTC	CASSLSQGRNIQYF
TRBJ2-7	TRBV7-9	-	-	TGTGCCAGCAGCTTAGGGTCAGGGAGGGAGCAGTACTTC	CASSLGSGREQYF
TRBJ2-6	TRBV18	-	-	TGTGCCAGCTCACCTTACTCTGAGGCCAACGTCCTGACTTTC	CASSPYSEANVLTF
TRBJ2-1	TRBV5-6	-	-	TGTGCCAGCAGCTTGCGGGAAACAAATGAGCAGTTCTTC	CASSLRETNEQFF
TRBJ2-7	TRBV7-7	-	many	TGTGCTAGCAGCCCACTAGATGGCGAGCAGTACTTC	CASSPLDGEQYF
TRBJ2-5	TRBV5-1	TRBD2	-	TGCGCCAGCAGCCCGGGTCCAGCGGGGAAGGAGACCCAGTACTTC	CASSPGPAGKETQYF
TRBJ2-7	TRBV3-1/TRBV3-2	-	-	TGTGCCAGCAGCCAAGAATTTGGACGGGGGTCCTACGAGCAGTACTTC	CASSQEFGRGSYEQYF
TRBJ1-3	TRBV7-6	-	-	TGTGCCAGCAGCGCTCGTTTTGGCTCTGGAAACACCATATATTTT	CASSARFGSGNTIYF
TRBJ2-3	TRBV11-2	-	-	TGTGCCAGCAGCTTAGGGAGACTACGATCCACAGATACGCAGTATTTT	CASSLGRLRSTDTQYF
TRBJ1-5	TRBV7-8	-	-	TGTGCCAGCAGCTCCTGGAGCAATCAGCCCCAGCATTTT	CASSSWSNQPQHF
TRBJ2-1	TRBV5-4	TRBD2	-	TGTGCCAGCAGCTGGGGGACTAGCGGGAGAGGTGAGCAGTTCTTC	CASSWGTSGRGEQFF
TRBJ1-5	TRBV30	-	-	TGTGCCTGGAGTGCCCAAAGCAATCAGCCCCAGCATTTT	CAWSAQSNQPQHF
TRBJ2-7	TRBV7-2	TRBD2	-	TGTGCCAGCAGCTGGAAGACGTCTCTAGCGGGAGCCTCCTACGAGCAGTACTTC	CASSWKTSLAGASYEQYF
TRBJ1-1	TRBV30	TRBD1	-	TGTGCCTGGAGGGAGCCGGGGGGACAGACTGAAGCTTTCTTT	CAWREPGGQTEAFF
TRBJ1-1	TRBV19	TRBD1	few	TGTGCCAGTAGTATTGTTGGACAGGGGAAGACTGAAGCTTTCTTT	CASSIVGQGKTEAFF
TRBJ1-2	TRBV28	-	-	TGTGCCAGCACCCGGGGGAGGGCTAACTATGGCTACACCTTC	CASTRGRANYGYTF
TRBJ2-7	TRBV5-1	TRBD2	once	TGCGCCAGCTCCGCCGGTAGCGGGAGAAACGAGCAGTACTTC	CASSAGSGRNEQYF
TRBJ1-1	TRBV20-1	-	-	TGCAGTGCTAGACAGGGTTTTGAAGCTTTCTTT	CSARQGFEAFF
TRBJ2-1	TRBV19	-	once	TGTGCCAGTAGCGTGTTCGTTACGGCCCGGGAGCAGTTCTTC	CASSVFVTAREQFF
TRBJ2-2	TRBV5-6	-	-	TGTGCCAGCAGCTTCTACGCGAACACCGGGGAGCTGTTTTTT	CASSFYANTGELFF
TRBJ2-7	TRBV21-1	-	-	TGTGCCAGCAGCAAAGACAGGCGGGAGGTATACGAGCAGTACTTC	CASSKDRREVYEQYF
TRBJ2-4	TRBV15	-	-	TGTGCCACCAGCACGTTACAGGCGACAGGAAGCAAAAACATTCAGTACTTC	CATSTLQATGSKNIQYF
TRBJ2-4	TRBV27	TRBD1	once	TGTGCCAGCAGTAGGGAGACAGGGCGAGGAAACATTCAGTACTTC	CASSRETGRGNIQYF